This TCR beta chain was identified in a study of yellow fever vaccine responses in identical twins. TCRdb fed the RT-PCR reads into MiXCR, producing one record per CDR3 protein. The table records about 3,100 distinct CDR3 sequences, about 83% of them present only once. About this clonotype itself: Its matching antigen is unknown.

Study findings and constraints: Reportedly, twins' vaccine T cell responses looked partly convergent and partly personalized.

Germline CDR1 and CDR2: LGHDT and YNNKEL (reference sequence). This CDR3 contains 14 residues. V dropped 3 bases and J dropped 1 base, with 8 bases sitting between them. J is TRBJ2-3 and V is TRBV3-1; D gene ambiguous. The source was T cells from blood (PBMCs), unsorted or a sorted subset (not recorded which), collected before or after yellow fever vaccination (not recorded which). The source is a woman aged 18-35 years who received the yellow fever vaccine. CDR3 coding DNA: TGTGCCAGCAGCCATGAAAGGGGCACAGATACGCAGTATTTT. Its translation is CASSHERGTDTQYF.